This T cell receptor (beta chain) was sequenced in a study of blood T cells in healthy people across ages (dated by TCRdb to the mid-2010s). Turning to the overall study: In model experiments, template switching captured about one uniquely barcoded TCR beta cDNA molecule for every two T cells. Using deep sequencing normalized with unique cDNA molecular identifiers, the study measured how TCR beta repertoire diversity changes with age. The donors were divided into four age groups: young (average 16 years), middle-aged (under 40), aged (roughly 66) and long-lived (about 84). To avoid experimental bias, donors of different ages were spread randomly across the sequencing lanes. For two donors (one aged 18 to 30 and one aged 80 or older), the study analyzed two additional independent replicas of 1 million unique cDNA reads from the same blood draw. What the authors observed across the whole study: Bulk unsorted PBMC profiling prevented conclusive comparison of naive and antigen-experienced compartments. Because the CMV infection status of the donors was unknown, age-related changes in expanded clonotypes may potentially have been confounded. Total diversity estimates from one million sequenced T cells were considered lower bounds and underestimates. Compared with the aged group, the long-lived group had more naive CD4+ T cells, fewer expanded clones and increased TCR diversity, suggesting age selection. As age increased, observed TCR beta diversity per million T cells dropped in a roughly linear way, and a significant reduction was already evident by age approximately 40. Observed TCR beta diversity correlated strongly with the percentage of naive T cells measured by flow cytometry.

This clonotype was seen a handful of times. Its antigen remains undetermined. Base qualities are not recorded, but no much larger clone differs from it by a single base. The 39 donors, aged roughly 6 to 95 years, were systemically healthy Caucasian individuals from Russia. Each donor gave ten milliliters of peripheral blood, drawn into EDTA-treated Vacutainer tubes. Ficoll-Paque density-gradient centrifugation was used to isolate PBMCs, with at least 6.5 million per sample. Total RNA was extracted from PBMCs with Trizol reagent, with at least 6 micrograms obtained per sample. For every donor, an aliquot of PBMCs went through flow cytometry to measure the percentages of naive CD45RAhigh/CD27high T cells. Germline trimming: 3 bases from V, 2 bases from J; junction bases outside gene matches: 2. CDR1 MNHEY and CDR2 SVGAGI are derived from the germline V gene. From its cysteine to its phenylalanine, the CDR3 spans 14 amino acids. The kept DNA is CDR3 alone, 42 bases in frame from the first base.

The library relied on 5' RACE. TCRdb lists the instrument as Illumina HiSeq 2500. A second PCR of about 6 to 11 cycles was performed with a sample-barcoded 5' primer and a J-beta primer mix. A unique molecular identifier was introduced onto each TCR beta cDNA molecule by a template-switch 5' adaptor carrying 12 random nucleotides. Each sample yielded at least 2.5 million CDR3-containing paired-end reads. The Mint cDNA synthesis kit, primed by a TRBC-specific oligonucleotide, was used to synthesize first-strand cDNA from all RNA. After uracil-DNA glycosylase treatment, a first 18-cycle PCR used universal primers M1SS and BC2_uni_R on all cDNA. In the paper's pipeline: Each sample was normalized by randomly selecting 1 million high-quality reads, each carrying a distinct molecular identifier. Instead of being binned into consensus sequences, reads that shared molecular identifiers were thrown out. MiTCR, set to a Q25 quality threshold and the strictest error-elimination algorithm, was used for CDR3 identification, clonotype clustering and error correction. A nonparametric unseen species model with Euler transformation was used to estimate lower-bound total TCR beta diversity. Using fastp trimming at Q25 and MiXCR clonotype assembly, TCRdb reanalyzed the public sequencing data and kept in-frame beta chains. Each CDR3 protein gets just one entry, which takes the most common genes and DNA from the rows behind it. These V and J calls derive from TCRdb rather than the authors' analysis. Here the sample has over a million distinct CDR3 sequences; 45% occur a single time. The ten largest clones take up approximately 17% of the sample.

The sequence was obtained from a woman aged 55-70 years in good health. The receptor chain draws on TRBV6-5 and TRBJ2-5; the central 8 bases match TRBD1. The sequencing input was blood. The CDR3 here reads CASSYNRGQETQYF. Here is the DNA: TGTGCCAGCAGTTATAACAGGGGGCAAGAGACCCAGTACTTC.